One sample yielded the 6 T cell receptor beta chains listed below, sequenced in a study of shared clonotypes between healthy human individuals. TCRdb's table, derived via immunoSEQ multiplex PCR, lists solely in-frame clones and lacks some. The sample lists under 80,000 clones; around 57% were seen once. The sequenced sample was memory CD8+ T cells sorted from blood. Regarding subset: CD45RO+ cells pooled with CCR7-negative TemRA cells. The origin of the receptors is a young man in good health.

By share, this clone ranks as medium-sized (0.01 to 0.1%). The chain joins TRBV7-9 to TRBJ2-7; 7 bases agree with TRBD1. The CDR3 is made up of 14 amino acids. Germline-derived CDR1 and CDR2 are SEHNR and FQNEAQ (reference sequence). The V gene end was trimmed by 5 bases and the J gene end by 2 bases; junction bases not matched to a gene: 6. The CDR3 DNA follows: TGTGCCAGCAGCAGACCGGGACAGCCCTACGAGCAGTACTTC. It specifies CASSRPGQPYEQYF.

V usage is TRBV4-2 and J usage is TRBJ2-7, with D possibly matching TRBD2 (6 bases). V gave up 0 bases and J gave up 1 base, with 13 bases separating them. There are 16 residues in the CDR3. The germline CDR1 and CDR2 sequences are LGHNA and YNFKEQ. The CDR3 spells CASSQDMMGGSYEQYF. Here the CDR3 DNA reads TGTGCCAGCAGCCAAGATATGATGGGGGGTTCCTACGAGCAGTACTTC.

This clone was picked up many times. Additional DNA sequences in this sample encode the identical CDR3. V is TRBV28 and J is TRBJ1-2; D is ambiguous. This CDR3 has 11 residues. The V and J ends lost 3 bases and 4 bases respectively, with 3 bases between them. Germline values: CDR1 MDHEN, CDR2 SYDVKM. DNA for the CDR3: TGTGCCAGCAGTTTTGTCTATGGCTACACCTTC. Encoded protein: CASSFVYGYTF.

This clone was seen a few times. The rearrangement links TRBV28 to TRBJ2-7, with D unclear. This CDR3 spans 11 amino acids. The V and J ends lost 8 bases and 2 bases respectively, with 7 bases between them. CDR1 and CDR2 from the germline V gene are MDHEN and SYDVKM. CDR3 in DNA: TGTGCCAGCCACACTGCCTACGAGCAGTACTTC. This encodes CASHTAYEQYF.

J is TRBJ1-5 and V is TRBV18; D is unclear. The CDR3 is 16 residues long. V shed 0 bases and J shed 2 bases, with 11 bases lying between them. Germline CDR1 and CDR2: KGHSH and LQKENI. CDR3: CASSPPTGGGNQPQHF. CDR3 coding DNA: TGTGCCAGCTCACCACCGACGGGAGGAGGCAATCAGCCCCAGCATTTT.

There are a few counts of this clone. CDR3 sequence reads: CASSQGEIGEQFF. In DNA, the CDR3 is TGCGCCAGCTCACAGGGGGAAATAGGTGAGCAGTTCTTC. V is TRBV10-1 and J is TRBJ2-1, with 8 bases aligning to TRBD1. Trimming took 8 bases from V and 9 from J; bases not matched to a gene: 9. Per germline, CDR1 WNHNN and CDR2 SYGVQD (reference sequence). This CDR3 is built from 13 residues.